Included here is one T cell receptor (beta chain) sequence, with context. Its specificity is unknown. The data derive from a study of beta chain features in type 1 diabetes. Findings and limits, study-wide: Shortening of TCRB CDR3s, moderate but significant, appeared in all four CD4+ subsets of Type 1 diabetes patients. The naive, central memory and Treg TCRB repertoires showed an apparent similarity that was greater among patients than among healthy donors.

Expressed TCRB transcripts were sequenced because the isolated RNA had all been reverse transcribed beforehand. Regulatory, naive and central memory T cell samples averaged approximately 3.5 million reads. Assay: immunoSEQ multiplex PCR; the TCRdb copy retains only in-frame clones and omits some. The data show about 700,000 clones, around an eighth seen once. V was pared by 4 bases and J by 5 bases, with 20 bases between. CDR3 length: 15 amino acids. Germline V CDR1 and CDR2: SQVTM, ANQGSEA. The sequencing input was naive CD4+ T cells from blood. This sequence was found in a man between 18 and 35 years old with type 1 diabetes. The V call is TRBV29-1, the J call TRBJ1-1, with a tentative D call TRBD1 (5 bases). DNA for the CDR3: TGCAGCGTTGGCCCGTTTGGGGGGGGAGGGACTGAAGCTTTCTTT. It is translated as CSVGPFGGGGTEAFF.